This TCR beta chain was recovered during a study of shared clonotypes between healthy human individuals. Across the whole study: Researchers assigned three CD4 naive, three CD4 memory, two CD8 naive and one CD8 memory plate to each donor.

CDR3 length: 13 amino acids. Points from the study as a whole: Donor scarcity curtailed the genetic and exposure-history diversity represented herein.

Terminally differentiated effector memory CD45RA+ cells were left out of the naive CD8 fraction, which was CD45RO-negative and positively selected for CCR7. The protocol was immunoSEQ multiplex PCR, while the TCRdb copy is restricted to in-frame clones and leaves out a portion. Of some 2 million clones in the sample, over 85% were seen once. Concerning this clone: Its antigen is unidentified.

The specimen was naive CD8+ T cells sorted from blood. The chain is built from TRBV21-1 and TRBJ1-2. TRBV21-1 is assigned pseudogene status. The clonotype originates from a man aged 18 to 35 in good health. In nucleotides, the CDR3 is TGTGCCAGCAGCGAACGGGGGTCTTATGGCTACACCTTC. Translated: CASSERGSYGYTF.